The TCR beta chain under discussion was sequenced for a study of a mutant IDH1 vaccine in newly diagnosed glioma. Whole-study findings and limits: Any relationship between pseudoprogression and changes in top peripheral T cell clonotypes seemed absent. There were vaccine-induced immune responses in just over 90% of the patients.

Germline assignment: CDR1 SNHLY and CDR2 FYNNEI. The CDR3 length is 15 residues. With V trimmed by 6 bases and J by 1 base, 1 base remained unmatched. Time point: week 11, during vaccination. It was 300 ug of mutant IDH1 20-mer peptide that made up each vaccine dose, given with topical imiquimod. Remarks on this clone: Its antigen is still unknown.

Profiling relied on immunoSEQ multiplex PCR, and the TCRdb table lists in-frame clones only, not all of them. This table has about 120,000 clones, around 77% appearing once. The source of this sequence is a man aged 35-49 years with glioma. The V gene is TRBV2, the J gene TRBJ2-2; 11 nucleotides align to TRBD2. The sequences come from PBMCs, collected from a glioma patient whose treatment included an IDH1 peptide vaccine. The CDR3 DNA reads TGTGCCAGCAGCCTAGCGGGGGGGAACACCGGGGAGCTGTTTTTT. Its protein is CASSLAGGNTGELFF.